The rows below give T cell receptor beta chains drawn from one sample of a study of PD-1 blockade in mismatch repair-deficient tumors. The table came from immunoSEQ multiplex PCR; TCRdb's copy has only in-frame clones and leaves some out. The sample has 70,000 to 95,000 clones, around 80% seen once; the top ten hold roughly 6%. The source was peripheral blood, collected 44 weeks after starting pembrolizumab. Receptors originate from an adult with mismatch repair-deficient cancer. Both conserved end residues are part of each CDR3. Clone size is not always given. Where it is, it says once, few, many or a class for expanded clones.

v_gene,j_gene,abundance,len,CDR3aa
TRBV18,TRBJ1-5,NA,14,CASSGLDSNQPQHF
TRBV12-5,TRBJ1-2,NA,12,CASGVANYGYTF
TRBV4-3,TRBJ2-7,NA,16,CASSQDSTSGFYEQYF
TRBV27,TRBJ1-2,NA,14,CASSPSALSGGYTF
TRBV30,TRBJ2-7,NA,14,CAWSTSGGSYEQYF
TRBV18,TRBJ2-5,NA,15,CASSPGSGRGETQYF
TRBV7-3,TRBJ1-1,NA,17,CASSLNPAGTGNTEAFF
TRBV29-1,TRBJ2-5,NA,12,CSVHTSVETQYF
TRBV27,TRBJ2-3,NA,16,CASSLGQGRGTDTQYF
TRBV7-2,TRBJ1-1,NA,17,CASSPQSRFTGSTEAFF
TRBV5-1,TRBJ2-2,NA,15,CASSLVAGNTGELFF
TRBV4-3,TRBJ1-1,NA,17,CASSQATTGARDTEAFF
TRBV27,TRBJ2-2,few,14,CASSLSGLTGELFF
TRBV29-1,TRBJ2-3,NA,17,CRGGDSGRGSVADTQYF
TRBV2,TRBJ2-7,NA,15,CASKGLAGVVDEQYF
TRBV5-1,TRBJ2-1,NA,16,CASSLAGGGRWNEQFF
TRBV27,TRBJ1-2,few,13,CASSQGGHYGYTF
TRBV27,TRBJ2-1,NA,14,CASSFSWGINEQFF
TRBV18,TRBJ2-5,NA,16,CASSPVSGSSQETQYF
TRBV19,TRBJ1-2,NA,14,CASSSGQGGYGYTF
TRBV11-2,TRBJ2-7,few,16,CASSPSGAGASYEQYF
TRBV18,TRBJ1-2,NA,16,CASSPAGPGGRYGYTF
TRBV21-1,TRBJ1-2,NA,17,CASSKGTRGRPNYGYTF
TRBV18,TRBJ1-2,NA,14,CASSPPDKNYGYTF
TRBV18,TRBJ2-2,NA,16,CASSQLGTFNTGELFF
TRBV21-1,TRBJ1-3,NA,15,CAEGAGRGYRNTIYF
TRBV14,TRBJ2-7,NA,14,CASSQVQGSYEQYF
TRBV6-1,TRBJ1-2,NA,15,CASSERVRTAYGYTF
TRBV27,TRBJ1-1,NA,13,CASSLYVNTEAFF
TRBV11-2,TRBJ2-7,once,18,CASIPRAGTGLEVGGQYF
TRBV15,TRBJ1-5,NA,16,CATSRDLLGIYQPQHF
TRBV19,TRBJ1-2,NA,15,CASSAQGKSHYGYTF
TRBV7-9,TRBJ2-7,NA,14,CASSSGTSGYEQYF
TRBV5-1,TRBJ2-5,NA,15,CASTSSTGSVETQYF
TRBV29-1,TRBJ2-5,NA,12,CSVVAGQETQYF
TRBV5-6,TRBJ2-1,NA,15,CASSFKFSGRDEQFF
TRBV29-1,TRBJ1-2,NA,13,CSGRDRDEVGYTF
TRBV7-2,TRBJ2-1,once,15,CASSSTSGRFNEQFF
TRBV10-3,TRBJ2-2,NA,15,CAISVAGGPSGELFF